Shown below are 30 T cell receptor beta chains from a single sample sequenced in a study of T cells in Graves' hyperthyroidism and ophthalmopathy. Amplification targeted TCR beta CDR3 regions from RNA transcripts. The HTBI set primed first-round TCR CDR3 RT-PCR. TCRdb re-derived calls from the multiplex PCR reads in MiXCR, one entry per CDR3 protein. The repertoire holds hundreds of thousands of distinct CDR3 sequences, with about 45% as singletons. Sequencing was done on a sample of peripheral blood or thyroid tissue (not recorded which). The receptors were gathered from an adult man with Graves' disease, either hyperthyroidism or ophthalmopathy (not recorded which).

This chain links TRBV29-1 with TRBJ1-5; D is unresolved. CDR3 length: 12 residues. The germline V gene has CDR1 SQVTM and CDR2 ANQGSEA. Trimming pared 6 bases from V and 2 bases from J, leaving 8 bases between. This CDR3 reads CSVVEGNQPQHF. The CDR3 DNA reads as TGCAGCGTAGTGGAGGGCAATCAGCCCCAGCATTTT.

This clonotype was seen a handful of times. This rearrangement joins TRBV19 to TRBJ2-5, with D perhaps matching TRBD1 (6 bases). Germline CDR1 reads LNHDA; CDR2 reads SQIVND (reference sequence). The CDR3 is 14 amino acids. V was cut by 3 bases and J by 0 bases, with 8 bases left in between. CDR3 amino acids: CASSIRGHQETQYF. CDR3 in DNA: TGTGCCAGTAGTATCAGGGGCCACCAAGAGACCCAGTACTTC.

The rearrangement links TRBV9 to TRBJ2-5, with 11 bases matching TRBD2. CDR1 is SGDLS, CDR2 YYNGEE, per germline. The CDR3 sequence is 16 residues long. J gave up 5 bases and V 3 bases, and 9 bases lay outside the gene matches. The CDR3 protein is CASSGTQLAGVETQYF. CDR3 coding DNA: TGTGCCAGCAGCGGCACCCAACTAGCGGGAGTGGAGACCCAGTACTTC. Supplemented by reference TRBV9 and TRBJ2-5, the full variable domain reads DSGVTQTPKHLITATGQRVTLRCSPRSGDLSVYWYQQSLDQGLQFLIQYYNGEERAKGNILERFSAQQFPDLHSELNLSSLELGDSALYFCASSGTQLAGVETQYFGPGTRLLVL.

In its sample, this clonotype was seen a few times. The V call is TRBV7-8, the J call TRBJ2-5; no clear D. Per germline, CDR1 SGHVS and CDR2 FQNEAQ. The V end lost 0 bases, the J end lost 3 bases, and 11 bases lay between the germline ends. The CDR3 runs 15 residues. The CDR3 sequence: CASSLASGVKETQYF. The DNA of the CDR3 is TGTGCCAGCAGCTTAGCTTCTGGGGTGAAAGAGACCCAGTACTTC.

The CDR3 region has the DNA TGTGCCAGCAGTGTTGGACAGGGACTTATGAGCACTGAAGCTTTCTTT. Its translation is CASSVGQGLMSTEAFF. The chain employs TRBV6-1 and TRBJ1-1; TRBD1 agrees at 8 bases. Germline-derived CDR1 and CDR2 are MNHNS and SASEGT. Trimming removed 4 bases from V and 4 bases from J; junction bases left unmatched: 11. The CDR3 runs to 16 residues.

This clonotype was observed many times. This chain connects TRBV2 to TRBJ1-5; D is possibly TRBD1 (6 bases). V gave up 3 bases and J gave up 1 base, with 13 bases separating them. Germline values: CDR1 SNHLY, CDR2 FYNNEI. The CDR3 consists of 16 residues. Here the CDR3 DNA reads TGTGCCAGCAGTGATGCAGGGGCCGCAAGCAATCAGCCCCAGCATTTT. Translation gives CASSDAGAASNQPQHF.

The chain has TRBV7-3 and TRBJ1-5; D gene ambiguous. V shed 4 bases and J shed 0 bases, with 10 bases lying between them. In germline, CDR1 is SGHTA, CDR2 FQGTGA. The CDR3 totals 15 residues. CDR3 region: CASSWEHSSNQPQHF. The CDR3 bases are TGTGCCAGCAGCTGGGAGCACAGTAGCAATCAGCCCCAGCATTTT. The full variable domain, rest sourced from reference TRBV7-3 and TRBJ1-5, is GAGVSQTPSNKVTEKGKYVELRCDPISGHTALYWYRQSLGQGPEFLIYFQGTGAADDSGLPNDRFFAVRPEGSVSTLKIQRTERGDSAVYLCASSWEHSSNQPQHFGDGTRLSIL.

Notes on this clonotype: At one of its ends the junction is not consistent with the germline gene, which may arise from a read error. V is TRBV12-3 or TRBV12-4 and J is TRBJ1-6; no reliable D call. CDR3 length equals 14 residues. For the CDR3, the DNA is TGTGCCAGCAGACCGTCCAGGCAAAATTCACACCTCCACTTT. Translation: CASRPSRQNSHLHF.

As to this clonotype: Being one base from a much bigger clone, this may be a read error. The genes are TRBV10-2 and TRBJ2-5, with 14 bases lining up with TRBD2. CDR3 size: 15 residues. Per germline, CDR1 WSHSY and CDR2 SAAADI. Unmatched junction bases numbered 3, after V lost 8 bases and J lost 1 base. The CDR3 loop is CASRGTSGSQETQYF. The DNA of the CDR3 is TGCGCCAGCCGCGGGACTAGCGGGAGCCAAGAGACCCAGTACTTC.

The CDR3 DNA reads as TGTGCCAGCAGCCAAGCTCGGGGGAACTACGAGCAGTACTTC. It specifies CASSQARGNYEQYF. The rearrangement uses TRBV3-1 and TRBJ2-7; weak D call: TRBD2 (6 bases). Germline V gene data show CDR1 as LGHDT and CDR2 as YNNKEL (reference sequence). This CDR3 is 14 amino acids long. V was pared by 1 base and J by 3 bases, with 10 bases between.

The table lists this clonotype with many counts. V and J are TRBV7-2 and TRBJ2-7; TRBD1 matches 10 bases. The trim removed 5 bases at V and 2 bases at J, leaving 12 bases unmatched. The CDR3 runs to 17 residues. Germline lookup yields CDR1 SGHTA and CDR2 FQGNSA. The CDR3 loop is CASSQSGTGVRTYEQYF. CDR3 nucleotides: TGTGCCAGCAGCCAATCCGGGACAGGGGTGAGAACCTACGAGCAGTACTTC.

This clonotype was seen just once. This chain links TRBV10-1 with TRBJ2-5, with D perhaps being TRBD1 or TRBD2 (6 bases each). Trimming cost V 4 bases and J 5 bases, with 11 bases left between them. The CDR3 totals 13 residues. Germline loops: CDR1 WNHNN, CDR2 SYGVQD (reference sequence). CDR3 loop: CASSGGAMETQYF. CDR3 DNA: TGCGCCAGCAGTGGGGGGGCCATGGAGACCCAGTACTTC.

This clonotype was observed at least ten times. The chain joins TRBV19 to TRBJ2-5, with D possibly being TRBD2 (5 bases). In germline, CDR1 is LNHDA, CDR2 SQIVND (reference sequence). The CDR3 has 13 residues. The V end was cut by 5 bases, the J end by 5 bases, with 12 bases between. The CDR3 spells CASSRRGRETQYF. CDR3 nucleotide sequence: TGTGCCAGTAGTCGTCGCGGGCGGGAGACCCAGTACTTC.

This clonotype was counted between two and nine times. The gene calls are TRBV7-8 and TRBJ1-1; D not certain. Trimming took 3 bases from V and 5 from J, leaving 13 bases between them. The CDR3 is 14 residues long. The germline V gene encodes CDR1 SGHVS and CDR2 FQNEAQ. CDR3 sequence: CASSFPGITTEAFF. DNA for the CDR3: TGTGCCAGCAGCTTTCCGGGAATAACGACTGAAGCTTTCTTT.

This clonotype was recorded many times. The chain links TRBV20-1 to TRBJ1-2, with D perhaps TRBD1 (5 bases). This CDR3 region has 13 residues. Trimming removed 3 bases at V and 2 bases at J, with 10 bases between. Germline V gene lookup returns CDR1 DFQATT and CDR2 SNEGSKA (reference sequence). CDR3 region: CSASVGVNYGYTF. The CDR3 nucleotides read TGCAGTGCTAGTGTGGGGGTGAACTATGGCTACACCTTC.

This clonotype was counted between two and nine times. The CDR3 DNA reads TGTGCCAGCAGTGAACGGAATGTCGGCCTGAACACTGAAGCTTTCTTT. Protein: CASSERNVGLNTEAFF. The chain has TRBV6-1 and TRBJ1-1; unclear D gene. The length of the CDR3 is 16 residues. Germline V gene data show CDR1 as MNHNS and CDR2 as SASEGT. Between the trimmed V and J ends, which lost 2 bases and 0 bases, there was a span of 13 bases.

J is TRBJ2-5 and V is TRBV6-6; D possibly corresponds to TRBD2 (5 bases). The CDR3 spans 14 residues. Germline V gene data show CDR1 as MNHNY and CDR2 as SVGAGI (reference sequence). V dropped 4 bases and J dropped 5 bases, with 14 bases sitting between them. Written as DNA, the CDR3 is TGTGCCAGCAGTTCTCCCCGGGATGGTGAGACCCAGTACTTC. It encodes CASSSPRDGETQYF.

This chain joins TRBV16 and TRBJ1-2; the D is unclear. The CDR3 is 13 amino acids. Germline values: CDR1 KGHSY, CDR2 FQNENV. V lost 4 bases and J 6 bases, leaving 12 bases between the germline ends. The CDR3 nucleotides are TGTGCCAGCAGCCCAGGCGGCGGGGATGGCTACACCTTC. It translates to CASSPGGGDGYTF. The full variable domain, with the rest looked up from reference TRBV16 and TRBJ1-2, is GEEVAQTPKHLVRGEGQKAKLYCAPIKGHSYVFWYQQVLKNEFKFLISFQNENVFDETGMPKERFSAKCLPNSPCSLEIQATKLEDSAVYFCASSPGGGDGYTFGSGTRLTVV.

This clonotype has more than one count but fewer than ten. V and J are TRBV12-3 or TRBV12-4 and TRBJ1-5, with 8 bases aligning to TRBD1. The CDR3 is made up of 14 amino acids. Germline trimming cut 3 bases from V and 6 bases from J; bases unmatched to any gene: 4. CDR3 in amino acids: CASSFAGGVQPQHF. The CDR3 DNA reads TGTGCCAGCAGTTTCGCAGGGGGCGTTCAGCCCCAGCATTTT.

The CDR3 region is CSVRAGQDTQYF. DNA for the CDR3: TGCAGTGTACGGGCGGGCCAAGATACGCAGTATTTT. V and J are TRBV20-1 and TRBJ2-3, with D possibly TRBD2 on 5 matching bases. Germline values: CDR1 DFQATT, CDR2 SNEGSKA (reference sequence). Trimming cost V 7 bases and J 5 bases, with 13 bases left between them. This CDR3 has 12 amino acids.

With regard to this clonotype: Possible read error: a much larger clone is one base away. This chain uses TRBV2 with TRBJ1-2; D is uncertain. The CDR3 covers 14 residues. The V gene lost 5 bases and the J gene lost 0 bases, with 10 bases spanning the gap. Germline CDR1 SNHLY, CDR2 FYNNEI. This chain's CDR3 is CASSPGYANYGYTF. The CDR3 nucleotides read TGTGCCAGCAGTCCGGGGTACGCTAACTATGGCTACACCTTC. The full variable domain, its missing parts supplied by reference TRBV2 and TRBJ1-2, is EPEVTQTPSHQVTQMGQEVILRCVPISNHLYFYWYRQILGQKVEFLVSFYNNEISEKSEIFDDQFSVERPDGSNFTLKIRSTKLEDSAMYFCASSPGYANYGYTFGSGTRLTVV.

The chain uses TRBV7-9 and TRBJ2-7; D gene ambiguous. The CDR3 loop spans 17 amino acids. Deletions cut 5 bases from V and 3 bases from J, with 23 bases between. Germline CDR1 SEHNR, CDR2 FQNEAQ (reference sequence). CDR3 nucleotide sequence: TGTGCCAGCAGCCCCCCCGTCCCCCCCCAAAAGGACTACGAGCAGTACTTC. This codes for CASSPPVPPQKDYEQYF.

Regarding this clonotype: One junction end does not reproduce the germline sequence, and a read error may be involved. The chain joins TRBV11-2 to TRBJ1-5; D perhaps matches TRBD1 (5 bases). Germline assignment: CDR1 SGHAT and CDR2 FQNNGV. The CDR3 is made up of 14 amino acids. The CDR3 reads CASSLDRVYQTQHF. CDR3 nucleotides: TGTGCCAGCAGCTTAGACAGGGTTTATCAGACCCAGCATTTT.

This clonotype occurred a few times. This chain joins TRBV7-2 and TRBJ1-6; no clear D. The V gene's germline CDR1 is SGHTA and CDR2 FQGNSA. The CDR3 is 15 residues long. Trimming stripped 5 bases from V and 4 bases from J, with 12 bases between. The CDR3 nucleotides read TGTGCCAGCAGCCTAGGCAGGAATTATAATTCACCCCTCCACTTT. Amino acid sequence: CASSLGRNYNSPLHF.

In nucleotides, the CDR3 is TGTGCCAGTAGTATTCAGGCGAACTATGGCTACACCTTC. Translated: CASSIQANYGYTF. The chain has TRBV19 and TRBJ1-2; D call uncertain. V was cut by 3 bases and J by 2 bases, with 7 bases left in between. CDR3 length: 13 amino acids. Germline CDR1 is LNHDA and CDR2 is SQIVND (reference sequence). The full variable domain, rest sourced from reference TRBV19 and TRBJ1-2, is DGGITQSPKYLFRKEGQNVTLSCEQNLNHDAMYWYRQDPGQGLRLIYYSQIVNDFQKGDIAEGYSVSREKKESFPLTVTSAQKNPTAFYLCASSIQANYGYTFGSGTRLTVV.

J is TRBJ1-1 and V is TRBV7-9; D gene uncertain. Germline assignment: CDR1 SEHNR and CDR2 FQNEAQ (reference sequence). The CDR3 consists of 12 residues. V was pared by 10 bases and J by 6 bases, with 15 bases between. The CDR3 is CAISLRVPEAFF. The CDR3 region has the DNA TGTGCCATCTCTCTGAGGGTCCCTGAAGCTTTCTTT.

This clonotype was seen a few times. V is TRBV6-6 and J is TRBJ1-2; TRBD1 might be the D (5 bases). V gave up 6 bases and J gave up 8 bases, with 16 bases separating them. This CDR3 has 13 amino acids. Germline CDR1 and CDR2: MNHNY and SVGAGI (reference sequence). For the CDR3, the DNA is TGTGCCAGCAGCCCCGGGGGGATGGGCGGCTACACCTTC. This sequence encodes CASSPGGMGGYTF.

CDR3 loop: CASSLGKGSPYEQYF. The DNA for the CDR3 is TGTGCCAGCAGCTTAGGAAAAGGCAGTCCCTACGAGCAGTACTTC. The chain recombines TRBV11-2 with TRBJ2-7; D gene unclear. Trimming took 1 base from V and 2 from J, leaving 12 bases between them. This CDR3 contains 15 residues. CDR1 SGHAT and CDR2 FQNNGV come from the germline V gene.

This clonotype was recorded at least ten times. A much more abundant neighbour one base away suggests this may be a read error. V and J are TRBV6-5 and TRBJ1-5; D uncertain. The CDR3 sequence is 13 residues long. Trimming stripped 2 bases from V and 5 bases from J, with 7 bases between. Germline V CDR1 and CDR2: MNHEY, SVGAGI. CDR3 loop: CASSYGDDQPQHF. In DNA, the CDR3 is TGTGCCAGCAGTTACGGAGACGATCAGCCCCAGCATTTT.

CDR3 nucleotides: TGTGCCAGCAGTCAGGGGACAGCCGAAAAACTGTTTTTT. This gives the protein CASSQGTAEKLFF. The V and J genes are TRBV9 and TRBJ1-4; 7 nucleotides align to TRBD1. The CDR3 consists of 13 residues. After removal of 5 bases from V and 8 bases from J, the junction contained 6 bases not matched to a gene. Germline V CDR1 and CDR2: SGDLS, YYNGEE.